These T cell receptor beta chains were read from a single sample in a study of identical twins. TCRdb called the 5' RACE reads again in MiXCR, with one record for every CDR3 protein. Among a few hundred thousand distinct CDR3 sequences listed, roughly 15% were seen once. The sample was also linked to a second study, of yellow fever vaccine responses in identical twins.

Sequenced sample: CD4+ T cells sorted from blood. The receptors come from a woman younger than 35 in good health. Both conserved end residues are part of each CDR3. Each record gives: D gene, clone size, V gene, J gene, CDR3 protein, CDR3 DNA. D genes are given only for firm matches. For some rows the clone size is stated as once, few or many, or as a class when expanded; others skip it.

.	.	TRBV5-1	TRBJ2-1	CASRERDEQFF	TGCGCCAGCAGGGAAAGAGATGAGCAGTTCTTC
TRBD1	few	TRBV3-1	TRBJ2-2	CASSQEWTGGGWELFF	TGTGCCAGCAGCCAAGAATGGACAGGGGGCGGCTGGGAGCTGTTTTTT
TRBD1	few	TRBV7-9	TRBJ2-1	CASSHPKTGDGYNEQFF	TGTGCCAGCAGCCACCCGAAGACAGGGGACGGTTACAATGAGCAGTTCTTC
.	.	TRBV28	TRBJ1-6	CASTLRQIPRAYNSPLHF	TGTGCCAGCACCCTACGACAGATCCCGCGTGCCTATAATTCACCCCTCCACTTT
.	.	TRBV7-6	TRBJ2-3	CASSLGQSPDTQYF	TGTGCCAGCAGCTTAGGGCAGAGCCCAGATACGCAGTATTTT
TRBD2	many	TRBV9	TRBJ2-1	CASSVASGSGSGKNEQFF	TGTGCCAGCAGCGTAGCTAGCGGGAGCGGATCGGGTAAGAATGAGCAGTTCTTC
.	few	TRBV3-1	TRBJ2-5	CASSQTDSIMETQYF	TGTGCCAGCAGCCAGACGGACTCTATTATGGAGACCCAGTACTTC
.	.	TRBV12-3/TRBV12-4	TRBJ2-3	CASNSPGERGTDTQYF	TGTGCCAGCAACTCCCCCGGGGAGAGGGGCACAGATACGCAGTATTTT
.	few	TRBV28	TRBJ2-1	CASSRDSVVNEQFF	TGTGCCAGCAGCCGGGACTCCGTTGTCAATGAGCAGTTCTTC
TRBD2	.	TRBV29-1	TRBJ2-2	CSVPGLAGGVGTGELFF	TGCAGCGTGCCGGGACTAGCGGGGGGGGTTGGGACCGGGGAGCTGTTTTTT